Each of the 6 T cell receptor beta chains below was sequenced from the same sample in a study of patients and donors after allogeneic stem cell transplantation. TCRdb fed the RT-PCR reads into MiXCR, producing one record per CDR3 protein. The sample holds 900,000 to 1,000,000 distinct CDR3 sequences, approximately 19% seen once. The sample taken for sequencing was blood, either unsorted or a sorted T cell fraction (not recorded which). These receptors originate from a human donor who was either an allogeneic HSCT recipient or a stem cell or donor lymphocyte infusion donor (not recorded which). It is not recorded whose cells these are; they may come from a transplant donor.

The chain links TRBV12-3 or TRBV12-4 to TRBJ2-6; 9 bases are shared with TRBD1. V trimming: 6 bases; J trimming: 0 bases; junction bases outside the gene matches: 6. This CDR3 contains 17 residues. CDR3 coding DNA: TGTGCCAGCAGGCAGACAGGGGGGAGCTCTGGGGCCAACGTCCTGACTTTC. Protein: CASRQTGGSSGANVLTF.

This chain links TRBV5-4 with TRBJ2-1, with 7 bases matching TRBD2. CDR3 size: 13 residues. The V and J ends lost 3 bases and 10 bases, in that order; junction bases with no gene match: 7. Per the germline V gene, CDR1 is SGHNT and CDR2 is YYREEE (reference sequence). CDR3: CASSSTSPWEQFF. Written as DNA, the CDR3 is TGTGCCAGCAGCTCGACTAGCCCTTGGGAGCAGTTCTTC.

The gene calls are TRBV7-9 and TRBJ2-5, with no clear D. This CDR3 is 13 amino acids long. Germline loops: CDR1 SEHNR, CDR2 FQNEAQ (reference sequence). Trimming removed 1 base at V and 7 bases at J, with 10 bases between. This CDR3 reads CASSLVSYGTQYF. In DNA, the CDR3 is TGTGCCAGCAGCTTAGTATCGTACGGGACCCAGTACTTC.

A few counts support this clonotype. The chain recombines TRBV27 with TRBJ2-5, with 10 bases matching TRBD2. This CDR3 has 16 residues. Germline V gene lookup returns CDR1 MNHEY and CDR2 SMNVEV (reference sequence). After removal of 6 bases from V and 0 bases from J, the junction contained 7 bases not matched to a gene. Written as DNA, the CDR3 is TGTGCCAGCAGCCCCTTGGGACTAGCGAACCAAGAGACCCAGTACTTC. This encodes CASSPLGLANQETQYF.

This chain joins TRBV7-9 and TRBJ1-2; D gene uncertain. Germline loops: CDR1 SEHNR, CDR2 FQNEAQ (reference sequence). There are 13 residues in the CDR3. Trimming shortened V by 7 bases and J by 7 bases, and 16 bases separated the two germline ends. The CDR3 nucleotides read TGTGCCAGCAACTGGGAGACCCCCGGTGGCTACACCTTC. Residues: CASNWETPGGYTF.

This clonotype showed up many times. The CDR3 reads CATSDSNASEQFF. CDR3 in DNA: TGTGCCACCAGTGATTCAAACGCTTCTGAGCAGTTCTTC. The chain employs TRBV24-1 and TRBJ2-1; D remains ambiguous. CDR1 is KGHDR and CDR2 is SFDVKD in the germline V gene. The V gene lost 2 bases and the J gene lost 9 bases, with 10 bases spanning the gap. There are 13 residues in the CDR3.